One T cell receptor (beta chain) is described in this entry. Its antigen remains unknown. This CDR3 is 14 amino acids long. V was clipped by 4 bases and J by 8 bases, with 15 bases between them. Germline CDR1 is SGDLS and CDR2 is YYNGEE. The protocol was immunoSEQ multiplex PCR, while the TCRdb copy is restricted to in-frame clones and leaves out a portion. The data show fewer than 350,000 clones, over 75% seen once. This entry is derived from a study of cytomegalovirus exposure and HLA in healthy donors. Findings and caveats of the study: Specificity for CMV antigens was confirmed in vitro for a few of the CMV-associated chains.

The gene calls are TRBV9 and TRBJ1-4; D not certain. The sample was PBMCs. The receptor was isolated from a woman younger than 35 in good health and CMV-seronegative. CDR3 amino acids: CASSSRQTSEKLFF. The CDR3 region has the DNA TGTGCCAGCAGCTCAAGGCAGACTTCAGAAAAACTGTTTTTT.